Shown below are 6 T cell receptor beta chains from a single sample sequenced in a study of T cell changes during pregnancy in multiple sclerosis. The assay was immunoSEQ multiplex PCR, and TCRdb's table has in-frame clones only and misses some. Among roughly 80,000 clones listed, 93% were seen once. This specimen was peripheral blood, taken in the second trimester of pregnancy. These receptors originate from a female donor with multiple sclerosis, enrolled in a pregnancy study.

The CDR3 region has the DNA TGTGCCAGCAGCGTAGCGGGTGGGAACACCGGGGAGCTGTTTTTT. This sequence encodes CASSVAGGNTGELFF. V usage is TRBV9 and J usage is TRBJ2-2, with D hard to call. V shed 0 bases and J shed 1 base, with 7 bases lying between them. CDR1 is SGDLS and CDR2 is YYNGEE in the germline V gene. The CDR3 has 15 amino acids.

The chain has TRBV5-6 and TRBJ2-3; 8 bases fit TRBD2. This CDR3 contains 16 residues. Losses at the gene ends were 0 bases for V and 3 bases for J; bases not matched to a gene: 6. Germline CDR1 and CDR2: SGHDT and YYEEEE. The CDR3 DNA follows: TGTGCCAGCAGCTTGGCTGGCGGGGGGATAACAGATACGCAGTATTTT. Encoded protein: CASSLAGGGITDTQYF.

In this sample, this clone turned up once. The genes are TRBV9 and TRBJ2-3; possible D gene TRBD2, 7 bases. Germline V CDR1 and CDR2: SGDLS, YYNGEE. V was pared by 4 bases and J by 6 bases, with 15 bases between. There are 14 residues in the CDR3. The CDR3 sequence is CASSKGGVGDTQYF. CDR3 sequence (DNA): TGTGCCAGCAGCAAAGGGGGGGTCGGGGATACGCAGTATTTT. The full variable domain, with the rest looked up from reference TRBV9 and TRBJ2-3, is DSGVTQTPKHLITATGQRVTLRCSPRSGDLSVYWYQQSLDQGLQFLIQYYNGEERAKGNILERFSAQQFPDLHSELNLSSLELGDSALYFCASSKGGVGDTQYFGPGTRLTVL.

V and J are TRBV11-2 and TRBJ2-1; D is unclear. Germline V gene lookup returns CDR1 SGHAT and CDR2 FQNNGV. V lost 4 bases and J 2 bases, leaving 9 bases between the germline ends. The CDR3 contains 14 residues. As DNA, the CDR3 is TGTGCCAGCAGCTACGAGCCGACCTACAATGAGCAGTTCTTC. It codes for CASSYEPTYNEQFF.

The chain employs TRBV7-6 and TRBJ2-1; weak D call: TRBD1 (5 bases). Germline V CDR1 and CDR2: SGHVS, FNYEAQ. The CDR3 extends over 14 amino acids. The germline V and J ends were trimmed by 8 bases and 10 bases, with 21 bases remaining between them. In nucleotides, the CDR3 is TGTGCCAGCTCACCCCAGTTGGGGCCGGCAGAGCAGTTCTTC. This gives the protein CASSPQLGPAEQFF.

The chain is built from TRBV27 and TRBJ1-6; TRBD1 aligns across 7 bases. The CDR3 contains 15 residues. V was clipped by 1 base and J by 8 bases; unmatched bases: 5. The germline CDR1 and CDR2 sequences are MNHEY and SMNVEV (reference sequence). The CDR3 bases are TGTGCCAGCAGTTTATACAGGGGACTTTATTCACCCCTCCACTTT. Translating gives CASSLYRGLYSPLHF.